Listed below are T cell receptor beta chains from one sample, sequenced in a study of blood T cell repertoires in COVID-19. Assay used: immunoSEQ multiplex PCR; TCRdb lists only in-frame clones, some missing. In the table there are about 110,000 clones, about 88% of which are singletons. Sample: peripheral blood. Every receptor here comes from a woman aged 45-60 years with acute or convalescent COVID-19. Both conserved end residues are part of each CDR3. The order of the fields is clone size, D gene, V gene, J gene, CDR3 protein, CDR3 DNA. The D gene is left open where the match is weak. Expanded clones are given a class, and other clones once, few, many or no size at all.

NA,NA,TRBV24-1,TRBJ1-5,CATSDWGGPQHF,TGTGCCACCAGTGATTGGGGGGGACCCCAGCATTTT
few,TRBD1,TRBV5-1,TRBJ2-1,CASSRDRGSDEQFF,TGCGCCAGCAGCAGGGACAGGGGGAGCGATGAGCAGTTCTTC
NA,NA,TRBV28,TRBJ2-3,CASTPGLSTDTQYF,TGTGCCAGCACCCCAGGCCTTAGCACAGATACGCAGTATTTT
NA,TRBD1,TRBV27,TRBJ1-2,CASSLAGTGAHYGYTF,TGTGCCAGCAGTCTAGCCGGGACAGGGGCCCACTATGGCTACACCTTC
once,NA,TRBV27,TRBJ1-2,CASSLIDGYTF,TGTGCCAGCAGTTTAATAGATGGCTACACCTTC
NA,NA,TRBV7-9,TRBJ2-1,CASSHRKSRDDNEQFF,TGTGCCAGCAGCCACCGCAAGTCTAGAGATGACAATGAGCAGTTCTTC
NA,NA,TRBV4-1,TRBJ2-1,CASSHLGGGASGITNEQFF,TGCGCCAGCAGCCACCTCGGTGGGGGGGCGAGCGGGATCACCAATGAGCAGTTCTTC
few,NA,TRBV2,TRBJ2-1,CASSSNEQGEQFF,TGTGCCAGCAGCAGTAACGAACAGGGTGAGCAGTTCTTC
NA,TRBD1,TRBV2,TRBJ1-5,CASRGRTGGQPQHF,TGTGCCAGCAGGGGAAGGACAGGGGGACAGCCCCAGCATTTT
NA,TRBD2,TRBV7-2,TRBJ2-1,CASSLGWTSGRGNEQFF,TGTGCCAGCAGCTTAGGGTGGACTAGCGGGAGGGGGAATGAGCAGTTCTTC
NA,NA,TRBV30,TRBJ2-1,CAWDPGAGEQFF,TGTGCCTGGGACCCAGGGGCAGGAGAGCAGTTCTTC
NA,TRBD1,TRBV10-3,TRBJ2-2,CAISKGQGTGELFF,TGTGCCATCAGTAAGGGACAGGGGACCGGGGAGCTGTTTTTT
NA,NA,TRBV7-2,TRBJ1-5,CASSLLARGPNQPQHF,TGTGCCAGCAGCTTACTCGCCAGGGGCCCGAATCAGCCCCAGCATTTT
NA,TRBD2,TRBV6-5,TRBJ2-1,CASSYGGLAGMNEQFF,TGTGCCAGCAGTTACGGGGGACTAGCGGGAATGAATGAGCAGTTCTTC
NA,TRBD2,TRBV5-1,TRBJ2-1,CASSLDLASSGNEQFF,TGCGCCAGCAGCTTGGATTTGGCGTCTAGCGGAAATGAGCAGTTCTTC
NA,TRBD1,TRBV18,TRBJ1-5,CASSPRTGGEQPQHF,TGTGCCAGCTCCCCCCGGACAGGGGGTGAGCAGCCCCAGCATTTT
NA,TRBD1,TRBV6-5,TRBJ1-3,CASSPQGRIRNTIYF,TGTGCCAGCAGTCCACAGGGGAGGATTCGAAACACCATATATTTT
NA,TRBD2,TRBV3-1/TRBV3-2,TRBJ2-7,CASSQWGSGSSYEQYF,TGTGCCAGCAGCCAGTGGGGTAGCGGGAGCTCCTACGAGCAGTACTTC
NA,NA,TRBV21-1,TRBJ2-3,CASRRGTRGPTDTQYF,TGTGCCAGCAGAAGAGGGACTAGAGGACCCACAGATACGCAGTATTTT
NA,TRBD2,TRBV2,TRBJ2-1,CASSLLVTSGNEQFF,TGTGCCAGCAGCTTACTTGTGACTAGCGGCAATGAGCAGTTCTTC
NA,TRBD2,TRBV30,TRBJ2-5,CAWSTSAIQETQYF,TGTGCCTGGAGTACTAGCGCGATCCAAGAGACCCAGTACTTC
NA,NA,TRBV19,TRBJ1-5,CASTSRGTVSNQPQHF,TGTGCCAGTACCTCCCGGGGGACGGTTAGCAATCAGCCCCAGCATTTT
NA,NA,TRBV3-1/TRBV3-2,TRBJ2-2,CASSPRGSGGELFF,TGTGCCAGCAGCCCTAGGGGTTCGGGCGGGGAGCTGTTTTTT